A single sample gave rise to the 13 T cell receptor beta chains below, sequenced in a study of blood T cell repertoires in COVID-19. Profiled with immunoSEQ multiplex PCR; TCRdb holds only in-frame clones, not every one. The sample lists nearly 30,000 clones; around 90% were seen once. What was sequenced was peripheral blood. All receptors derive from a man between 65 and 80 years old with active or convalescent COVID-19.

This clone was seen only a few times. The chain recombines TRBV7-9 with TRBJ2-7; 9 bases are shared with TRBD2. With 4 bases clipped from V and 1 base from J, the junction kept 8 bases outside the gene matches. The CDR3 spans 16 residues. CDR1 and CDR2 (germline): SEHNR, FQNEAQ (reference sequence). In DNA form, the CDR3 reads TGTGCCAGCAGCTCCTATCCGAGCGGGGGGTCCTACGAGCAGTACGTC. It codes for CASSSYPSGGSYEQYV.

This chain connects TRBV6-1 to TRBJ1-5; TRBD1 matches 7 bases. V was pared by 3 bases and J by 0 bases, with 11 bases of the junction left unmatched. Germline assignment: CDR1 MNHNS and CDR2 SASEGT. This CDR3 spans 18 amino acids. DNA of the CDR3: TGTGCCAGCAGTGACGGGACAGTATATGGGCATAGCAATCAGCCCCAGCATTTT. Translating gives CASSDGTVYGHSNQPQHF.

This clone was recorded once. The chain is built from TRBV4-1 and TRBJ1-5, with 8 positions matching TRBD1. CDR1 and CDR2 (germline): MGHRA, YSYEKL. The V and J ends lost 0 bases and 5 bases, in that order; junction bases with no gene match: 3. The CDR3 has 15 residues. The CDR3 nucleotides are TGCGCCAGCAGCCAAGATGACAGGGGAGATCAGCCCCAGCATTTT. Translation gives CASSQDDRGDQPQHF.

The chain has TRBV5-4 and TRBJ2-7; 7 nucleotides align to TRBD1. The CDR3 contains 15 residues. CDR1 is SGHNT, CDR2 YYREEE, per germline (reference sequence). V was pared by 0 bases and J by 4 bases, with 7 bases of the junction left unmatched. The DNA for the CDR3 is TGTGCCAGCAGCTTGGACCCAGGGGGTGATTACGAGCAGTACTTC. Its protein is CASSLDPGGDYEQYF.

The rearrangement uses TRBV11-2 and TRBJ1-1; TRBD1 matches 8 bases. V was pared by 6 bases and J by 2 bases, with 2 bases of the junction left unmatched. The CDR3 totals 13 residues. CDR1 is SGHAT and CDR2 is FQNNGV in the germline V gene. The CDR3 coding sequence is TGTGCCAGCAGTGACAGGGGAAACACTGAAGCTTTCTTT. It encodes CASSDRGNTEAFF.

The chain carries TRBV10-3 and TRBJ2-5, with 8 nucleotides matching TRBD2. With V trimmed by 0 bases and J by 5 bases, 5 bases remained unmatched. The CDR3 length is 15 residues. Germline lookup yields CDR1 ENHRY and CDR2 SYGVKD. The CDR3 DNA sequence: TGTGCCATCAGTGAGTCGACTAGCGCCGGGGAGACCCAGTACTTC. Encoded protein: CAISESTSAGETQYF.

The chain couples TRBV5-4 to TRBJ1-2; D uncertain. The CDR3 consists of 13 residues. Looked up from germline, CDR1 is SGHNT and CDR2 is YYREEE (reference sequence). The V gene lost 0 bases and the J gene lost 4 bases, with 7 bases spanning the gap. The CDR3 here is CASSLAGGYGYTF. The DNA for the CDR3 is TGTGCCAGCAGCTTGGCAGGTGGCTATGGCTACACCTTC. The variable domain in full, with the rest retrieved from reference TRBV5-4 and TRBJ1-2, is ETGVTQSPTHLIKTRGQQVTLRCSSQSGHNTVSWYQQALGQGPQFIFQYYREEENGRGNFPPRFSGLQFPNYSSELNVNALELDDSALYLCASSLAGGYGYTFGSGTRLTVV.

About this clone: One end of the junction does not line up with germline, which may come from a read error. The rearrangement links TRBV12-5 to TRBJ1-3, with 8 bases that match TRBD1. Germline V CDR1 and CDR2: LGHNT, FRNRAP. The CDR3 runs 15 residues. CDR3 DNA sequence: TGTGCTAGTGGTTCAGGGACAGGCGGCTCGGCATTAGGGAATTTT. Translating gives CASGSGTGGSALGNF.

The V and J genes are TRBV19 and TRBJ1-2, with 8 nucleotides matching TRBD1. The CDR3 extends over 15 amino acids. Trimming at V came to 5 bases and at J to 3 bases, leaving 8 bases not matched to a gene. CDR1 is LNHDA, CDR2 SQIVND, per germline (reference sequence). CDR3 bases: TGTGCCAGTAGTCAGGTTTCGGACAGGGACTATGGCTACACCTTC. It translates to CASSQVSDRDYGYTF.

The chain uses TRBV5-1 and TRBJ2-1, with D possibly being TRBD2 (6 bases). The length of the CDR3 is 16 residues. Germline V CDR1 and CDR2: SGHRS, YFSETQ. Trimming pared 0 bases from V and 0 bases from J, leaving 10 bases between. The CDR3 is CASSLGSGASYNEQFF. Written as DNA, the CDR3 is TGCGCCAGCAGCTTGGGCTCGGGAGCCTCCTACAATGAGCAGTTCTTC.

The J gene is TRBJ1-2, the V gene TRBV6-2 or TRBV6-3; TRBD1 matches at 7 bases. Germline CDR1 reads MNHEY; CDR2 reads SVGEGT. After removal of 4 bases from V and 13 bases from J, the junction contained 9 bases not matched to a gene. This CDR3 comprises 12 residues. The CDR3: CASSLGQRPLTF. CDR3 coding DNA: TGTGCCAGCAGTTTGGGACAGCGGCCCCTCACCTTC.

The chain has TRBV29-1 and TRBJ1-2, with a weak D call TRBD1 (5 bases). Germline V gene sequence: CDR1 SQVTM, CDR2 ANQGSEA. The CDR3 covers 13 residues. Trimming pared 6 bases from V and 4 bases from J, leaving 15 bases between. The CDR3 nucleotides are TGCAGCGTCCCCCTCGGGGGATCCTATGGCTACACCTTC. It yields the protein CSVPLGGSYGYTF. The full variable domain, in which reference TRBV29-1 and TRBJ1-2 provide the parts outside the CDR3, is SAVISQKPSRDICQRGTSLTIQCQVDSQVTMMFWYRQQPGQSLTLIATANQGSEATYESGFVIDKFPISRPNLTFSTLTVSNMSPEDSSIYLCSVPLGGSYGYTFGSGTRLTVV.

CDR3 amino acids: CASSRGQGLSNQPQHF. The CDR3 DNA follows: TGTGCCAGCAGCCGAGGACAGGGGCTCAGCAATCAGCCCCAGCATTTT. The chain uses TRBV4-2 and TRBJ1-5; 9 bases line up with TRBD1. CDR3 size: 16 residues. Germline-derived CDR1 and CDR2 are LGHNA and YNFKEQ. V gave up 4 bases and J gave up 1 base; unmatched junction bases: 5.